This is a list of T cell receptor beta chains from one sample in a study of identifying expanded T cells in peripheral blood. Sequencing used immunoSEQ multiplex PCR; TCRdb keeps in-frame clones, though not all of them. The sample consists of roughly 100,000 clones, around 89% of them appearing once. Sequencing was carried out using blood. The receptors were sampled from a person aged 18 to 70 in good health. Both conserved end residues are part of each CDR3. A D gene is named only where the DNA matches it firmly. The listing skips clone size in some rows; elsewhere it reads once, few, many or a size class.

>TRBV20-1|TRBJ2-5|-|-
TGCAGTGCTGAGAGGGAGACCCAGTACTTC
CSAERETQYF
>TRBV6-5|TRBJ1-1|TRBD1|-
TGTGCCAGCAGTCCAAGACAGGGGAAAGCTTTCTTT
CASSPRQGKAFF
>TRBV2|TRBJ2-3|-|few
TGTGCCAGCAGTGAAGGCCCCCCGGGGGCCAGCACAGATACGCAGTATTTT
CASSEGPPGASTDTQYF
>TRBV7-2|TRBJ2-5|-|once
TGTGCCAGCAGCTTAGGATGGACACAAGAGACCCAGTACTTC
CASSLGWTQETQYF
>TRBV6-5|TRBJ2-5|-|-
TGTGCCAGCGGGAGTGATCGGGAGACCCAGTACTTC
CASGSDRETQYF
>TRBV7-3|TRBJ2-3|-|-
TGTGCCAGCAGCTTGAGGGGAGTAACAGATACGCAGTATTTT
CASSLRGVTDTQYF
>TRBV18|TRBJ1-5|-|-
TGTGCCAGCTCTGCCGGCGGGGGGGTAATTAGCAATCAGCCCCAGCATTTT
CASSAGGGVISNQPQHF
>TRBV28|TRBJ2-5|TRBD2|-
TGTGCCAGCATCTCGAGCGGCACTAGCGGGACGGAGACCCAGTACTTC
CASISSGTSGTETQYF
>TRBV11-1|TRBJ2-7|-|-
TGTGCCAGCAGCTTACGGGGATTCTCCTACGAGCAGTACTTC
CASSLRGFSYEQYF
>TRBV7-7|TRBJ2-3|TRBD1|-
TGTGCCAGCAGCTCGACAGGGTTGCCCACAGATACGCAGTATTTT
CASSSTGLPTDTQYF
>TRBV4-1|TRBJ2-7|TRBD1|-
TGCGCCAGCAGCCTCCCGGGACAGGGGGCTGGTGAGCAGTACTTC
CASSLPGQGAGEQYF
>TRBV25-1|TRBJ1-5|-|-
TGTGCCAGCAGCTGGACTCATAGCAATCAGCCCCAGCATTTT
CASSWTHSNQPQHF
>TRBV7-9|TRBJ1-6|TRBD1|-
TGTGCCAGCAGCAGAGACAGGGGGACCTATAATTCACCCCTCCACTTT
CASSRDRGTYNSPLHF
>TRBV6-4|TRBJ1-1|-|-
TGTGCCAGCAGTCGGGGGCTGAACACTGAAGCTTTCTTT
CASSRGLNTEAFF
>TRBV19|TRBJ2-3|TRBD2|-
TGTGCCAGTAGTACCGGGGGAGGGATAAACACAGATACGCAGTATTTT
CASSTGGGINTDTQYF
>TRBV6-5|TRBJ2-5|TRBD2|-
TGTGCCAGCAGTTTAGGGAGGGTCAGGGAGACCCAGTACTTC
CASSLGRVRETQYF
>TRBV6-5|TRBJ2-7|-|-
TGTGCCAGCAGTTGGGGAGCGGGCGGATCCTACGAGCAGTACTTC
CASSWGAGGSYEQYF
>TRBV19|TRBJ1-2|TRBD1|-
TGTGCCAGTAGTATCGGGACAGGGAACGGCTACACCTTC
CASSIGTGNGYTF
>TRBV6-5|TRBJ1-2|-|-
TGTGCCAGCAGTTACAGGCCGAGGAATGGCTACACCTTC
CASSYRPRNGYTF
>TRBV6-6|TRBJ1-4|TRBD1|few
TGTGCCAGCAAACTGACAGGGGAGGCTGAAAAACTGTTTTTT
CASKLTGEAEKLFF
>TRBV2|TRBJ2-7|-|-
TGTGCCAGCAAAAAAACGGAGGCCACGCTTAGCTCCTACGAGCAGTACTTC
CASKKTEATLSSYEQYF
>TRBV5-8|TRBJ2-3|-|-
TGTGCCACCCCCATGGGTGGGAATACGCAGTATTTT
CATPMGGNTQYF
>TRBV27|TRBJ1-4|-|-
TGTGCCAGCAGTCCCGAGACAGCCTTTAATGAAAAACTGTTTTTT
CASSPETAFNEKLFF
>TRBV7-2|TRBJ2-3|TRBD1|-
TGTGCCAGCAGCCCGACAGGGGCTAGCACAGATACGCAGTATTTT
CASSPTGASTDTQYF
>TRBV29-1|TRBJ2-7|-|-
TGCAGCGTTGAACACGAGGAGGGTGCCTACGAGCAGTACTTC
CSVEHEEGAYEQYF
>TRBV11-2|TRBJ2-1|-|once
TGTGCCAGCCGGTCGAGGGAGTTCTTC
CASRSREFF
>TRBV30|TRBJ1-3|-|-
TGTGCCTGGACGGGGAGAAACACCATATATTTT
CAWTGRNTIYF
>TRBV9|TRBJ1-4|TRBD1|-
TGTGCCAGCAGCGTGGGACAGGGAACAGAAAAACTGTTTTTT
CASSVGQGTEKLFF
>TRBV7-3|TRBJ2-1|TRBD2|-
TGTGCCAGCAGCTATAGCGGGGGAGGGGTAGGTGAGCAGTTCTTC
CASSYSGGGVGEQFF
>TRBV4-2|TRBJ2-5|TRBD2|-
TGTGCCAGCAGCCCGGGACTAGCGGACCAAGAGACCCAGTACTTC
CASSPGLADQETQYF
>TRBV27|TRBJ1-2|-|-
TGTGCCAGCAGTTTTGATGGGGTGGAAGGCTACACCTTC
CASSFDGVEGYTF
>TRBV5-6|TRBJ2-1|-|-
TGTGCCAGCAGCTTGGAGCTTCCCGGGGATGAGCAGTTCTTC
CASSLELPGDEQFF
>TRBV18|TRBJ1-2|-|-
TGTGCCAGCTCACCGGGGAGGGGAGGCGGCTACACCTTC
CASSPGRGGGYTF
>TRBV6-6|TRBJ2-7|-|few
TGTGCCAGCAGTTCCGACTCACCATCTGTTTACGAGCAGTACTTC
CASSSDSPSVYEQYF
>TRBV20-1|TRBJ2-7|-|-
TGCAGTGCGCTAGAGGGGTACGAGCAGTACTTC
CSALEGYEQYF
>TRBV5-1|TRBJ2-4|-|few
TGCGCCAGCAGCTTGTTCGCAGGGCTAGCCAAAAACATTCAGTACTTC
CASSLFAGLAKNIQYF
>TRBV10-3|TRBJ1-5|-|-
TGTGCCATCAGTGAACGAGAGATTAGCAATCAGCCCCAGCATTTT
CAISEREISNQPQHF
>TRBV15|TRBJ1-5|TRBD1|-
TGTGCCACCAGCAGACCTGGGACAGGGGATGGACAGCCCCAGCATTTT
CATSRPGTGDGQPQHF
>TRBV28|TRBJ2-7|-|-
TGTGCCAGCTCAGGGGCTGACAGGAGCTCCTACGAGCAGTACTTC
CASSGADRSSYEQYF
>TRBV18|TRBJ1-2|-|-
TGTGCCAGCTCACCACGCGAGCAAGTCGAGGGCTACACCTTC
CASSPREQVEGYTF
>TRBV11-2|TRBJ2-1|-|once
TGTGCCAGCAGCCTCCGATTAGGGGATAATGAGCAGTTCTTC
CASSLRLGDNEQFF
>TRBV7-2|TRBJ2-7|-|-
TGTGCCAGCAGCGGAACGGGCGGAGCCGAGCAGTACTTC
CASSGTGGAEQYF
>TRBV6-1|TRBJ1-1|-|-
TGTGCCAGCAGTGAACAGGGCCTGAACACTGAAGCTTTCTTT
CASSEQGLNTEAFF
>TRBV5-1|TRBJ1-3|TRBD1|-
TGCGCCAGCAGCTTGGAAGGACAGGGAATCGACACCATATATTTT
CASSLEGQGIDTIYF
>TRBV28|TRBJ2-3|TRBD2|-
TGTGCCAGCAGTATTAGCGGGAGCGGCACAGATACGCAGTATTTT
CASSISGSGTDTQYF
>TRBV28|TRBJ1-2|-|-
TGTGCCAGCAGCCGGGACCGAGCTAACTATGGCTACACCTTC
CASSRDRANYGYTF
>TRBV7-2|TRBJ1-3|-|few
TGTGCCAGCAGCCCGCAGACATCGCGCGGAAACACCATATATTTT
CASSPQTSRGNTIYF
>TRBV29-1|TRBJ2-3|-|-
TGCAGCGTTGAACAGCCAATGAGAGATACGCAGTATTTT
CSVEQPMRDTQYF
>TRBV7-8|TRBJ2-5|-|-
TGTGCCAGCAGCTTCGGACCCTCCCGCCAAGAGACCCAGTACTTC
CASSFGPSRQETQYF
>TRBV11-1|TRBJ1-3|TRBD1|-
TGTGCCAGCAGCTTCGGGACAGGGAGAAACACCATATATTTT
CASSFGTGRNTIYF
>TRBV7-8|TRBJ1-5|TRBD1|-
TGTGCCAGCAGCGCCGGGACAGGGGTTGAGCCCCAGCATTTT
CASSAGTGVEPQHF
>TRBV6-4|TRBJ1-2|TRBD1|-
TGTGCCAGCAGTTTAGACAGGGGAAAGGGCTACACCTTC
CASSLDRGKGYTF